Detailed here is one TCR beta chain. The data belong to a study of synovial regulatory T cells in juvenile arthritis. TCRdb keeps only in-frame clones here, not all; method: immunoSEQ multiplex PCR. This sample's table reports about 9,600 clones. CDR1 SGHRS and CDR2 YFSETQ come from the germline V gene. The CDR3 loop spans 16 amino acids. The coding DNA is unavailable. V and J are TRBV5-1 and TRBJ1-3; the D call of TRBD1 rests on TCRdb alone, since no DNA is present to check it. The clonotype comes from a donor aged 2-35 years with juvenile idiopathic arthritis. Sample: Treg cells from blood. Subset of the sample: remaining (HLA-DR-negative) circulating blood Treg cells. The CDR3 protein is CASSPLGLLAGNTIYF.